These 28 T cell receptor beta chains were all obtained from the same sample, sequenced in a study of graft-versus-host responses after intestinal transplantation. TCRdb's copy holds only in-frame clones and misses some; the assay was immunoSEQ multiplex PCR. The table has roughly 6,500 clones, around 24% seen once. The sample here was alloreactive CD4+ T cells from a mixed lymphocyte reaction culture, taken before transplantation. The subset was: CFSE-low proliferating T cells sorted from roughly 6-day pre-transplant mixed lymphocyte reaction (GvH or HvG direction). The receptors originated from a human patient who was an organ donor for intestinal transplantation.

The chain links TRBV6-6 to TRBJ2-4; D uncertain. The V and J ends lost 6 bases and 0 bases respectively, with 6 bases between them. Germline values: CDR1 MNHNY, CDR2 SVGAGI (reference sequence). CDR3 length equals 13 residues. The CDR3 region is CASSPQAKNIQYF. Written as DNA, the CDR3 is TGTGCCAGCAGCCCTCAAGCCAAAAACATTCAGTACTTC.

In this sample, this clone turned up a few times. V is TRBV6-9 and J is TRBJ2-4; 9 positions match TRBD1. Germline-derived CDR1 and CDR2 are MNHGY and SVAAGI. This CDR3 is 16 amino acids long. V trimming: 6 bases; J trimming: 0 bases; junction bases outside the gene matches: 6. CDR3 DNA: TGTGCCAGCAGACGCCTGACAGGGGGAGCCAAAAACATTCAGTACTTC. Translating it yields CASRRLTGGAKNIQYF.

This chain uses TRBV25-1 with TRBJ2-5; D remains ambiguous. V lost 2 bases and J lost 2, with 3 bases in between. The germline V gene has CDR1 MGHDK and CDR2 SYGVNS. The CDR3 length is 12 residues. The CDR3 DNA sequence: TGTGCCAGCAGTGAAAGACAAGAGACCCAGTACTTC. Translation gives CASSERQETQYF.

This clone has only a few counts. The chain links TRBV10-3 to TRBJ1-2, with D perhaps TRBD1 (6 bases). Germline-derived CDR1 and CDR2 are ENHRY and SYGVKD. Trimming shortened V by 10 bases and J by 4 bases, and 16 bases separated the two germline ends. This CDR3 spans 13 amino acids. The CDR3 nucleotides are TGTGCCAGCAGACCAACCAGGGGCTATGGCTACACCTTC. Amino acid sequence: CASRPTRGYGYTF.

The chain links TRBV19 to TRBJ2-5; TRBD1 aligns across 7 bases. The CDR3 extends over 15 amino acids. Germline V CDR1 and CDR2: LNHDA, SQIVND (reference sequence). J gave up 4 bases and V 4 bases, and 9 bases lay outside the gene matches. Written as DNA, the CDR3 is TGTGCCAGTAGTACTTACAAAGGGGGCAGAGAGACCCAGTACTTC. Its translation is CASSTYKGGRETQYF. Together with reference TRBV19 and TRBJ2-5, the CDR3 gives the full variable domain: DGGITQSPKYLFRKEGQNVTLSCEQNLNHDAMYWYRQDPGQGLRLIYYSQIVNDFQKGDIAEGYSVSREKKESFPLTVTSAQKNPTAFYLCASSTYKGGRETQYFGPGTRLLVL.

The chain combines TRBV20-1 with TRBJ2-5; D is unresolved. Germline-derived CDR1 and CDR2 are DFQATT and SNEGSKA (reference sequence). With 5 bases removed from V and 6 bases from J, the gap between germline ends came to 10 bases. CDR3 size: 11 residues. This CDR3 is CSALMGKTQYF. For the CDR3, the DNA is TGCAGTGCTTTAATGGGGAAGACCCAGTACTTC.

J is TRBJ2-5 and V is TRBV5-4; unclear D gene. CDR1 and CDR2 (germline): SGHNT, YYREEE (reference sequence). V was cut by 2 bases and J by 0 bases, with 8 bases left in between. CDR3 size: 14 residues. Here the CDR3 reads CASSLRPYQETQYF. CDR3 DNA sequence: TGTGCCAGCAGCTTAAGACCGTACCAAGAGACCCAGTACTTC.

This chain uses TRBV19 with TRBJ2-2, with 15 bases aligning to TRBD2. Germline V CDR1 and CDR2: LNHDA, SQIVND (reference sequence). This CDR3 region has 15 residues. Trimming took 5 bases from V and 8 from J; bases not matched to a gene: 3. CDR3 sequence: CASSRTSGRAGELFF. In DNA form, the CDR3 reads TGTGCCAGTAGTCGGACTAGCGGGAGGGCTGGGGAGCTGTTTTTT.

As concerns this clone: A much larger clone lies a single base off, so this may be a read error. The same CDR3 is also encoded by other DNA sequences in this sample. The V gene is TRBV7-3, the J gene TRBJ2-1, with 7 bases fitting TRBD2. The CDR3 contains 16 residues. With 2 bases clipped from V and 4 bases from J, the junction kept 8 bases outside the gene matches. Germline V gene lookup returns CDR1 SGHTA and CDR2 FQGTGA. The CDR3 region is CASSLFSSGGYNEQFF. The CDR3 DNA is TGTGCCAGCAGCTTATTTTCTAGCGGTGGGTACAATGAGCAGTTCTTC.

This clone showed up just a few times. A much larger clonotype is one base distant, so this may be a read error. Other nucleotide sequences from this sample produce the same CDR3. DNA for the CDR3: TGTGCCAGCAGTTACGGCAGGACAGGGTCCTACGAGCAGTACTTC. Translation: CASSYGRTGSYEQYF. The chain recombines TRBV6-6 with TRBJ2-7; 8 bases are a match to TRBD1. After removal of 2 bases from V and 1 base from J, the junction contained 4 bases not matched to a gene. The length of the CDR3 is 15 residues. The V gene's germline CDR1 is MNHNY and CDR2 SVGAGI (reference sequence).

This clone was counted between two and nine times. The chain carries TRBV7-8 and TRBJ2-7, with D maybe TRBD1 (5 bases). CDR1 SGHVS and CDR2 FQNEAQ come from the germline V gene. The CDR3 extends over 11 amino acids. V was pared by 10 bases and J by 2 bases, with 9 bases between. The CDR3 protein is CATGHAYEQYF. CDR3 DNA: TGTGCCACCGGACACGCCTACGAGCAGTACTTC. Variable domain in full (rest from reference TRBV7-8 and TRBJ2-7): GAGVSQSPRYKVAKRGQDVALRCDPISGHVSLFWYQQALGQGPEFLTYFQNEAQLDKSGLPSDRFFAERPEGSVSTLKIQRTQQEDSAVYLCATGHAYEQYFGPGTRLTVT.

This chain links TRBV11-1 with TRBJ2-3; TRBD2 is a possible D gene (6 bases). The ends were cut back, 5 bases at V and 4 bases at J, with 16 bases in the middle. There are 15 residues in the CDR3. The germline gives CDR1 SGHAT, CDR2 FQDESV (reference sequence). The CDR3: CASSPRESEADTQYF. The CDR3 DNA reads as TGTGCCAGCAGCCCCCGGGAGAGTGAGGCAGATACGCAGTATTTT.

The chain carries TRBV18 and TRBJ2-6, with 9 bases lining up with TRBD2. The tail of the sequence fits TRBJ2-1 better, so the J call may be wrong. The CDR3 is made up of 16 amino acids. Germline-derived CDR1 and CDR2 are KGHSH and LQKENI. The CDR3 protein is CASSPLAGPSYNEQFF. In nucleotides, the CDR3 is TGTGCCAGCTCACCTCTAGCGGGGCCCTCCTACAATGAGCAGTTCTTC.

This clone was detected a few times. Possible read error: a much larger clone is one base away. The chain carries TRBV30 and TRBJ1-5, with a weak D call TRBD1 (5 bases). Germline CDR1 GTSNPN, CDR2 SVGIG (reference sequence). The CDR3 spans 13 residues. V was cut by 3 bases and J by 2 bases, with 8 bases left in between. CDR3 sequence reads: CAWRVQGNQPQHF. The CDR3 nucleotides read TGTGCCTGGAGGGTACAGGGCAATCAGCCCCAGCATTTT. The full variable domain, its missing parts supplied by reference TRBV30 and TRBJ1-5, is SQTIHQWPATLVQPVGSPLSLECTVEGTSNPNLYWYRQAAGRGLQLLFYSVGIGQISSEVPQNLSASRPQDRQFILSSKKLLLSDSGFYLCAWRVQGNQPQHFGDGTRLSIL.

This clone was detected a few times. V usage is TRBV6-6 and J usage is TRBJ2-5; D is uncertain. The CDR3 has 14 residues. Trimming pared 6 bases from V and 1 base from J, leaving 12 bases between. Germline CDR1 is MNHNY and CDR2 is SVGAGI (reference sequence). DNA for the CDR3: TGTGCCAGCAGCACCCAGGTGCCCCAAGAGACCCAGTACTTC. This gives the protein CASSTQVPQETQYF.

A few counts support this clone. This chain connects TRBV9 to TRBJ1-2; no clear D gene. V was pared by 0 bases and J by 3 bases, with 3 bases between. CDR1 SGDLS and CDR2 YYNGEE come from the germline V gene. CDR3 length: 12 residues. The CDR3 loop reads CASSVGHYGYTF. For the CDR3, the DNA is TGTGCCAGCAGCGTAGGACACTATGGCTACACCTTC. The variable domain in full, completed from reference TRBV9 and TRBJ1-2, reads DSGVTQTPKHLITATGQRVTLRCSPRSGDLSVYWYQQSLDQGLQFLIQYYNGEERAKGNILERFSAQQFPDLHSELNLSSLELGDSALYFCASSVGHYGYTFGSGTRLTVV.

V usage is TRBV6-8 and J usage is TRBJ1-5, with a possible D match to TRBD1 (6 bases). The CDR3 loop spans 13 amino acids. Germline loops: CDR1 MNHGY, CDR2 SAAAGT. Trimming left V 5 bases short and J 7 bases short, with 12 bases between. This CDR3 is CASSEQGGQPQHF. CDR3 nucleotides: TGTGCCAGCAGTGAACAGGGAGGGCAGCCCCAGCATTTT.

This clone turned up a few times. The chain recombines TRBV7-6 with TRBJ1-5, with TRBD1 as a possible D gene (6 bases). Between the trimmed V and J ends, which lost 1 base and 2 bases, there was a span of 12 bases. CDR3 length: 16 amino acids. Germline CDR1 reads SGHVS; CDR2 reads FNYEAQ. CDR3 protein: CASSLGGGEGNQPQHF. CDR3 DNA sequence: TGTGCCAGCAGCTTAGGCGGGGGCGAGGGCAATCAGCCCCAGCATTTT. Variable domain in full (rest from reference TRBV7-6 and TRBJ1-5): GAGVSQSPRYKVTKRGQDVALRCDPISGHVSLYWYRQALGQGPEFLTYFNYEAQQDKSGLPNDRFSAERPEGSISTLTIQRTEQRDSAMYRCASSLGGGEGNQPQHFGDGTRLSIL.

The gene calls are TRBV13 and TRBJ2-3; D call uncertain. The V end was cut by 5 bases, the J end by 5 bases, with 8 bases between. CDR3 length equals 12 residues. Germline values: CDR1 PRHDT, CDR2 FYEKMQ (reference sequence). The CDR3 protein is CASSRGEDTQYF. In DNA form, the CDR3 reads TGTGCCAGCAGCCGTGGGGAAGATACGCAGTATTTT.

A few counts support this clone. This chain joins TRBV14 and TRBJ2-3; 7 bases map to TRBD2. Looked up from germline, CDR1 is SGHDN and CDR2 is FVKESK. The CDR3 totals 17 residues. With 0 bases clipped from V and 3 bases from J, the junction kept 9 bases outside the gene matches. CDR3 region: CASSQEWGGARTDTQYF. The CDR3, as DNA: TGTGCCAGCAGCCAAGAATGGGGGGGAGCTCGTACAGATACGCAGTATTTT.

This clone was detected a few times. In DNA, the CDR3 is TGTGCCTGGAAGGGGGGGTCGGCAACGGGAAACATTCAGTACTTC. Protein product: CAWKGGSATGNIQYF. The chain carries TRBV30 and TRBJ2-4; perhaps TRBD2 as D (7 bases). The CDR3 is 15 residues long. V dropped 4 bases and J dropped 6 bases, with 19 bases sitting between them. Germline CDR1 and CDR2: GTSNPN and SVGIG (reference sequence).

The gene calls are TRBV15 and TRBJ2-1; no reliable D call. Deletions cut 0 bases from V and 7 bases from J, with 10 bases between. CDR3 length: 14 residues. Per germline, CDR1 LNHNV and CDR2 YYDKDF (reference sequence). CDR3 DNA: TGTGCCACCAGCAGAGATCTCTCGACAAATGAGCAGTTCTTC. This codes for CATSRDLSTNEQFF.

This clone was counted a few times. The rearrangement links TRBV7-2 to TRBJ1-2, with D possibly being TRBD1 (6 bases). V shed 1 base and J shed 4 bases, with 10 bases lying between them. Germline V lookup: CDR1 SGHTA, CDR2 FQGNSA. CDR3 length: 14 amino acids. CDR3 nucleotide sequence: TGTGCCAGCAGCTTAGATCCGGGGGCCTATGGCTACACCTTC. This codes for CASSLDPGAYGYTF.

Judged by abundance, this clone is medium-sized. V usage is TRBV7-9 and J usage is TRBJ2-1; TRBD2 matches at 8 bases. Germline CDR1 and CDR2: SEHNR and FQNEAQ (reference sequence). V lost 1 base, J lost 9 bases, and 11 bases stayed unmatched. CDR3 length equals 16 residues. CDR3 DNA: TGTGCCAGCAGCTTAGAGCGGGGGCGAGGTTTTGGTGAGCAGTTCTTC. It codes for CASSLERGRGFGEQFF.

This clone is labeled as medium-sized. The chain carries TRBV10-3 and TRBJ1-1; D gene unclear. V was cut by 3 bases and J by 5 bases, with 4 bases left in between. This CDR3 contains 11 residues. CDR1 is ENHRY, CDR2 SYGVKD, per germline. CDR3 sequence (DNA): TGTGCCATCAGTGATTGGACTGAAGCTTTCTTT. Protein product: CAISDWTEAFF.

Comment on this clone: A junction boundary mismatches the germline segment, possibly from a read error. The chain joins TRBV5-1 to TRBJ1-2; possibly TRBD1 for D (6 bases). Germline assignment: CDR1 SGHRS and CDR2 YFSETQ. The CDR3 totals 12 residues. The CDR3, as DNA: TGTGCCAGCAGCTCCCACAGGGTTGGCTACACCTTC. Protein: CASSSHRVGYTF.

CDR3 DNA: TGTGCCAGCAGTTTTTCTGGGTTGGAATTCACCCTCCACTTT. This encodes CASSFSGLEFTLHF. This rearrangement joins TRBV28 to TRBJ1-6; D not resolved. This CDR3 contains 14 residues. The V gene lost 3 bases and the J gene lost 14 bases, with 17 bases spanning the gap. Germline assignment: CDR1 MDHEN and CDR2 SYDVKM.

This clone is labeled medium-sized (0.01 to 0.1%). This chain joins TRBV21-1 and TRBJ2-7; TRBD1, the table's D call, lacks a check against the DNA. TRBV21-1 is a known pseudogene. This CDR3 has 14 amino acids. The CDR3 coding sequence is TGTGCCAGCAGCAACCAGACAGGGTTGAACGAGCAGTACTTC. Translating gives CASSNQTGLNEQYF.